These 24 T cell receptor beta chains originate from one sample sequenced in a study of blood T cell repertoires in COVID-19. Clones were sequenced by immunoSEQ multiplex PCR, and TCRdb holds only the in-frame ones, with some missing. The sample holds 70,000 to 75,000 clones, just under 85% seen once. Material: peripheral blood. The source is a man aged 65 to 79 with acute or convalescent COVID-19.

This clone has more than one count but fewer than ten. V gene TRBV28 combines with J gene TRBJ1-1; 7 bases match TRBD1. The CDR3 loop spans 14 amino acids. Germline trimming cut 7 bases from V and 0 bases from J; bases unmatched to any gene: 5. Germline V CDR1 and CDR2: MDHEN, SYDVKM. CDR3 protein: CASTVTGLNTEAFF. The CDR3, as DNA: TGTGCCAGCACCGTGACAGGGCTGAACACTGAAGCTTTCTTT.

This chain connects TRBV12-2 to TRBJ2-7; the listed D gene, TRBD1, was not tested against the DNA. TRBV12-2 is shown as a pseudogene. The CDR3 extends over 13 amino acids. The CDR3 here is CASRSGPTYEQYF. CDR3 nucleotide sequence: TGTGCAAGTCGCTCTGGGCCTACCTACGAGCAGTACTTC.

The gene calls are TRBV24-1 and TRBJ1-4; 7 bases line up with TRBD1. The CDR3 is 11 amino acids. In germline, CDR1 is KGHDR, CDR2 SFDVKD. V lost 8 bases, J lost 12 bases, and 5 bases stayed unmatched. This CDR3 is CATTDREELFF. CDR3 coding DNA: TGTGCCACCACCGACAGGGAGGAACTGTTTTTT.

DNA of the CDR3: TGTGCCAGCACCCACACCCGGGACAGGCCAAAGAACAATCAGCCCCAGCATTTT. This gives the protein CASTHTRDRPKNNQPQHF. V is TRBV21-1 and J is TRBJ1-5; whether TRBD1, the table's D call, matches the DNA was not checked. TRBV21-1 is given as a pseudogene. The CDR3 extends over 18 amino acids.

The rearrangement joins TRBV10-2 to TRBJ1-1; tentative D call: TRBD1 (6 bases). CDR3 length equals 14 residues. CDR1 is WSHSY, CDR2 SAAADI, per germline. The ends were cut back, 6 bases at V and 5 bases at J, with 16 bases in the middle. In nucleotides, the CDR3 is TGCGCCAGCAGACTCACAGGGAGTGTGACTGAAGCTTTCTTT. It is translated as CASRLTGSVTEAFF.

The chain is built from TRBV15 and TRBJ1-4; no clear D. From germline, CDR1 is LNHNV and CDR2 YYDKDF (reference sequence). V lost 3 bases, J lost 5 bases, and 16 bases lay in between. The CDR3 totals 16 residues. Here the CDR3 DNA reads TGTGCCACCAGCAGCTCTCCAGTAGGGAGGAATGAAAAACTGTTTTTT. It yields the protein CATSSSPVGRNEKLFF.

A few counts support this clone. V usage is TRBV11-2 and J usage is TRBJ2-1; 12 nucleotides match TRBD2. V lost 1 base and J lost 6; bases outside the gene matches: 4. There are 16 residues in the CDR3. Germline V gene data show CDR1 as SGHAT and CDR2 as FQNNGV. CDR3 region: CASSLVLAGGLNEQFF. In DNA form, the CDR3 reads TGTGCCAGCAGCTTAGTACTAGCGGGAGGACTCAATGAGCAGTTCTTC.

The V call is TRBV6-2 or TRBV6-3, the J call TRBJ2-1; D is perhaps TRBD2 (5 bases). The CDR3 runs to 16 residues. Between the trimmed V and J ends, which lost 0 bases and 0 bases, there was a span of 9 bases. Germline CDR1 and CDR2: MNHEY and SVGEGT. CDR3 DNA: TGTGCCAGCAGTTACTCGACTACCCGCTCCTACAATGAGCAGTTCTTC. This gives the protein CASSYSTTRSYNEQFF.

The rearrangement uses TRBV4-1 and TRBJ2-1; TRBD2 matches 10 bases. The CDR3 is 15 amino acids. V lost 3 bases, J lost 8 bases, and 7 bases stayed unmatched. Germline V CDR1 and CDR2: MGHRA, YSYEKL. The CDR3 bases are TGCGCCAGCAGCCAGGTACTAGCGGGATGGGATGAGCAGTTCTTC. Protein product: CASSQVLAGWDEQFF.

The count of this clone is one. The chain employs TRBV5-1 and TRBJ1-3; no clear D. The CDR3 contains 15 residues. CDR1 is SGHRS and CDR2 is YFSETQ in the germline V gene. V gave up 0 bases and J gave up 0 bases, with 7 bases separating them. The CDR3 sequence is CASSLGGYSGNTIYF. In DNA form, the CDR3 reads TGCGCCAGCAGCTTGGGCGGATACTCTGGAAACACCATATATTTT.

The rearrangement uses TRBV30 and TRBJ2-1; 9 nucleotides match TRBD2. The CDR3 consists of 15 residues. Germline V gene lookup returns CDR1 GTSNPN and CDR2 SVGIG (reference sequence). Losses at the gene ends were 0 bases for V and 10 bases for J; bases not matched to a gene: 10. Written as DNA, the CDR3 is TGTGCCTGGAGTGTGGTGACTAGCGGTTTCGGGGAGCAGTTCTTC. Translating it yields CAWSVVTSGFGEQFF.

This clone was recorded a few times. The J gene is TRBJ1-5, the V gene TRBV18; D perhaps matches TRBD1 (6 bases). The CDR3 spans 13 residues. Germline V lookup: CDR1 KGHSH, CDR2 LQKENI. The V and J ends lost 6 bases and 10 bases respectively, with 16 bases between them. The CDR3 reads CASSAGDISPQHF. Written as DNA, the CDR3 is TGTGCCAGCTCCGCGGGGGACATCAGCCCCCAGCATTTT.

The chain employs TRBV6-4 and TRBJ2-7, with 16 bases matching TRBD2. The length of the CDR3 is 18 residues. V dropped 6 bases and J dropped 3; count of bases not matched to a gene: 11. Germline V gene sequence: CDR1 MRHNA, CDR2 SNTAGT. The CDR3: CASRRPGTSGRAYYEQYF. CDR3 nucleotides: TGTGCCAGCAGGAGACCCGGGACTAGCGGGAGGGCTTACTACGAGCAGTACTTC.

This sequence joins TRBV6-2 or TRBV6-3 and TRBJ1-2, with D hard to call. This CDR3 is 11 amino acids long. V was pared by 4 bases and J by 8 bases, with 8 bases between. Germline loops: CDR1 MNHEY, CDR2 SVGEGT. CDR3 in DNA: TGTGCCAGCAGTTTAGGACTCGGCTACACCTTC. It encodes CASSLGLGYTF.

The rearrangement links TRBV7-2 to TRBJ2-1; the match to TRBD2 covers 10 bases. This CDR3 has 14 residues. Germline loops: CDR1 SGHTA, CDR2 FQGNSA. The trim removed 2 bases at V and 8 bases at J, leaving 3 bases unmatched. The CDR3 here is CASSLLAGADEQFF. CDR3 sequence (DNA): TGTGCCAGCAGCTTACTAGCGGGAGCTGATGAGCAGTTCTTC.

CDR3 loop: CASSRGLDTEAFF. CDR3 sequence (DNA): TGTGCCAGCTCTCGGGGACTTGACACTGAAGCTTTCTTT. The chain has TRBV18 and TRBJ1-1, with D possibly TRBD1 on 5 matching bases. Germline V gives CDR1 KGHSH, CDR2 LQKENI. CDR3 length equals 13 residues. The ends were cut back, 6 bases at V and 3 bases at J, with 11 bases in the middle.

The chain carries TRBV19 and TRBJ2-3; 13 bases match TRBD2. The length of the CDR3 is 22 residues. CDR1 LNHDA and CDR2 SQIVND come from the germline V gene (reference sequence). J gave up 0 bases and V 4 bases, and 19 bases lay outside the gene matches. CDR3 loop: CASSTGPGLAGVGGTSTDTQYF. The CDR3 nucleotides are TGTGCCAGTAGTACGGGCCCCGGACTAGCGGGAGTTGGGGGAACTAGCACAGATACGCAGTATTTT. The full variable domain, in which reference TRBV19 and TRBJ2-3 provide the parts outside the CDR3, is DGGITQSPKYLFRKEGQNVTLSCEQNLNHDAMYWYRQDPGQGLRLIYYSQIVNDFQKGDIAEGYSVSREKKESFPLTVTSAQKNPTAFYLCASSTGPGLAGVGGTSTDTQYFGPGTRLTVL.

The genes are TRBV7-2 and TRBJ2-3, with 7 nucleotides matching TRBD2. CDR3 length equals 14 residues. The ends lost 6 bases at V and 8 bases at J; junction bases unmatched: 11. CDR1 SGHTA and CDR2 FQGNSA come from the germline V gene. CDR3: CASRASGPSATQYF. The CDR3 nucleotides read TGTGCCAGCAGGGCTAGCGGCCCTAGCGCTACGCAGTATTTT.

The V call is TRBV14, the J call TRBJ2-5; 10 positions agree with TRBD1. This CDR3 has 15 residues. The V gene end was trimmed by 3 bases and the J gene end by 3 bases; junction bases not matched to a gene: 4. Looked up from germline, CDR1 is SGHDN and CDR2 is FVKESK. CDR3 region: CASSQPGQGKETQYF. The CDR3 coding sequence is TGTGCCAGCAGCCAGCCGGGACAGGGGAAAGAGACCCAGTACTTC.

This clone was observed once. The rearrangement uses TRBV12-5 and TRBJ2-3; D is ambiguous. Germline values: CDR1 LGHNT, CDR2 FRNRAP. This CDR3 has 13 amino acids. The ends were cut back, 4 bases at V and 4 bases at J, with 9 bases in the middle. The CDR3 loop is CASGSGVADTQYF. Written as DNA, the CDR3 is TGTGCTAGTGGTTCTGGTGTAGCAGATACGCAGTATTTT.

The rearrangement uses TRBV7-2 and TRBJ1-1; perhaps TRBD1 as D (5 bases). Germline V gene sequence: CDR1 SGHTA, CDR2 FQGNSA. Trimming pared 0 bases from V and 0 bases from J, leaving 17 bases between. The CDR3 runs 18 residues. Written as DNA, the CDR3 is TGTGCCAGCAGCTTAGCGCGGGGGGAGGGCATCGTGAACACTGAAGCTTTCTTT. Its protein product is CASSLARGEGIVNTEAFF.

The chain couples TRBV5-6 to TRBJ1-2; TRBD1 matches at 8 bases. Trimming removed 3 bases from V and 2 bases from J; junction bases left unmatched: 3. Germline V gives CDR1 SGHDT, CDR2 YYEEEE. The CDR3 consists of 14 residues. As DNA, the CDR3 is TGTGCCAGCAGCTCGAGGACAGGGAACTATGGCTACACCTTC. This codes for CASSSRTGNYGYTF.

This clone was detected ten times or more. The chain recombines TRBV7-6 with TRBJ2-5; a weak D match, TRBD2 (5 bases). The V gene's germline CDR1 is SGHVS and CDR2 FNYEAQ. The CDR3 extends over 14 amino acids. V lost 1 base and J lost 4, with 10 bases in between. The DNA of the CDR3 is TGTGCCAGCAGCTTAGGAGGGAGAGGAGAGACCCAGTACTTC. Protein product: CASSLGGRGETQYF.

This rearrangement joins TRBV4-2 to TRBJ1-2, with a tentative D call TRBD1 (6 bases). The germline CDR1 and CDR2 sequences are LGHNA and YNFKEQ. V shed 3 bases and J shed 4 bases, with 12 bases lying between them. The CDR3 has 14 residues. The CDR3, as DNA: TGTGCCAGCAGCCAGGGGCAGGGGTCCTATGGCTACACCTTC. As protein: CASSQGQGSYGYTF.